The rows below give T cell receptor beta chains drawn from one sample of a study of OX40 agonist ivuxolimab in advanced cancers. Sequencing was performed with immunoSEQ multiplex PCR; in TCRdb, only in-frame clones are kept and a portion is missing. The sample yields some 83,000 clones, more than 85% seen once. The sample was CD4+ or CD8+ T cells sorted from blood, taken in a trial of the OX40 agonist ivuxolimab. Receptor source: an adult with an advanced solid tumor such as melanoma, head and neck, liver or kidney cancer. Both conserved end residues are part of each CDR3. The D gene is left open where the match is weak. Size values are once, few and many counts, or a class for expanded clones, and some rows have none.

CDR3nt: TGTGCCAGCAGCTCAGCGGCCAATGAGCAGTTCTTC
CDR3aa: CASSSAANEQFF
abundance: once
j_gene: TRBJ2-1
v_gene: TRBV7-9
d_gene: .

CDR3nt: TGTGCCAGCAGCGGACAGGGGAACACTGAAGCTTTCTTT
CDR3aa: CASSGQGNTEAFF
abundance: .
j_gene: TRBJ1-1
v_gene: TRBV5-4
d_gene: TRBD1

CDR3nt: TGTGCCAGCAGCGTCTCCGGGACATTCTCCTACGAGCAGTACTTC
CDR3aa: CASSVSGTFSYEQYF
abundance: once
j_gene: TRBJ2-7
v_gene: TRBV9
d_gene: .

CDR3nt: TGTGCCAGCTCCCCCTGGAGGGGGCAACGTGGGGGAGTGAACACCGGGGAGCTGTTTTTT
CDR3aa: CASSPWRGQRGGVNTGELFF
abundance: .
j_gene: TRBJ2-2
v_gene: TRBV18
d_gene: .

CDR3nt: TGTGCCAGCTTTCGGGGCGGGGACACCGGGGAGCTGTTTTTT
CDR3aa: CASFRGGDTGELFF
abundance: .
j_gene: TRBJ2-2
v_gene: TRBV7-9
d_gene: .

CDR3nt: TGTGCCAGCAGCTTAGACAGGGGGCTTACCGGGGAGCTGTTTTTT
CDR3aa: CASSLDRGLTGELFF
abundance: .
j_gene: TRBJ2-2
v_gene: TRBV13
d_gene: TRBD1

CDR3nt: TGTGCCAGCATGTTAGATACGCAGTATTTT
CDR3aa: CASMLDTQYF
abundance: .
j_gene: TRBJ2-3
v_gene: TRBV28
d_gene: .

CDR3nt: TGTGCCTGGAGTAGGAACACTGAAGCTTTCTTT
CDR3aa: CAWSRNTEAFF
abundance: .
j_gene: TRBJ1-1
v_gene: TRBV30
d_gene: .

CDR3nt: TGTGCCAGCAGCTCAACTCCGGGACAGGGGTATAGTGAGCAGTTCTTC
CDR3aa: CASSSTPGQGYSEQFF
abundance: .
j_gene: TRBJ2-1
v_gene: TRBV5-6
d_gene: TRBD1

CDR3nt: TGTGCCAGCAGCGTATGGGGGGCCCCCACAGATACGCAGTATTTT
CDR3aa: CASSVWGAPTDTQYF
abundance: .
j_gene: TRBJ2-3
v_gene: TRBV9
d_gene: .

CDR3nt: TGCAGCGCCGAAGTGGGAACTAATGAAAAACTGTTTTTT
CDR3aa: CSAEVGTNEKLFF
abundance: .
j_gene: TRBJ1-4
v_gene: TRBV29-1
d_gene: .

CDR3nt: TGCGCCAGCAGGACAGGGATGAACACTGAAGCTTTCTTT
CDR3aa: CASRTGMNTEAFF
abundance: .
j_gene: TRBJ1-1
v_gene: TRBV10-1
d_gene: TRBD1

CDR3nt: TGTGCCAGCAGTTACAACAGGGTCGGTCAGCCCCAGCATTTT
CDR3aa: CASSYNRVGQPQHF
abundance: .
j_gene: TRBJ1-5
v_gene: TRBV6-5
d_gene: .

CDR3nt: TGTGCCAGCAGCTTGGGGCCGGGGCTCAATGAGCAGTTCTTC
CDR3aa: CASSLGPGLNEQFF
abundance: .
j_gene: TRBJ2-1
v_gene: TRBV7-6
d_gene: .

CDR3nt: TGCAGCGTTGGAGGGGGGGGCCGTGGCTACACCTTC
CDR3aa: CSVGGGGRGYTF
abundance: .
j_gene: TRBJ1-2
v_gene: TRBV29-1
d_gene: .

CDR3nt: TGTGCCAGCAGTCCGGACACAATTACCTACGAGCAGTACTTC
CDR3aa: CASSPDTITYEQYF
abundance: .
j_gene: TRBJ2-7
v_gene: TRBV2
d_gene: .

CDR3nt: TGTGCCAGCAGTTTATCCCGTACCTACGAGCAGTACTTC
CDR3aa: CASSLSRTYEQYF
abundance: .
j_gene: TRBJ2-7
v_gene: TRBV27
d_gene: .

CDR3nt: TGTGCCTGGAGCCCAAACAGGGTGCCCACTGAAGCTTTCTTT
CDR3aa: CAWSPNRVPTEAFF
abundance: .
j_gene: TRBJ1-1
v_gene: TRBV30
d_gene: .

CDR3nt: TGTGCCAGTAGTATAGGGGCAGGCTTGAACACCGGGGAGCTGTTTTTT
CDR3aa: CASSIGAGLNTGELFF
abundance: .
j_gene: TRBJ2-2
v_gene: TRBV19
d_gene: .

CDR3nt: TGTGCCAGCAGCCTCTCGACTAGCGCTTACAATGAGCAGTTCTTC
CDR3aa: CASSLSTSAYNEQFF
abundance: .
j_gene: TRBJ2-1
v_gene: TRBV11-2
d_gene: TRBD2

CDR3nt: TGTGCCAGCAGCCACCTAGCGGGGGAAGAGACCCAGTACTTC
CDR3aa: CASSHLAGEETQYF
abundance: .
j_gene: TRBJ2-5
v_gene: TRBV14
d_gene: TRBD2

CDR3nt: TGTGCCAGCAGCTGGGGACTAGCGGGTTCCTACGAGCAGTACTTC
CDR3aa: CASSWGLAGSYEQYF
abundance: .
j_gene: TRBJ2-7
v_gene: TRBV7-2
d_gene: TRBD2

CDR3nt: TGTGCCAGCAGTGACTCTCCTGGACCAGCGGGGAACACAGATACGCAGTATTTT
CDR3aa: CASSDSPGPAGNTDTQYF
abundance: .
j_gene: TRBJ2-3
v_gene: TRBV6-4
d_gene: TRBD2

CDR3nt: TGCGCCAGCAGCCAAGGTGGCGGGAGGGCGGGCGAGCAGTACTTC
CDR3aa: CASSQGGGRAGEQYF
abundance: .
j_gene: TRBJ2-7
v_gene: TRBV4-1
d_gene: TRBD2

CDR3nt: TGTGCCAGCAGCTTAGGAGGCACAGATACGCAGTATTTT
CDR3aa: CASSLGGTDTQYF
abundance: .
j_gene: TRBJ2-3
v_gene: TRBV7-9
d_gene: .

CDR3nt: TGTGCCAGCAGCACTGGCAGCGGGAGGGTGGGCAATGAGCAGTTCTTC
CDR3aa: CASSTGSGRVGNEQFF
abundance: .
j_gene: TRBJ2-1
v_gene: TRBV9
d_gene: TRBD2

CDR3nt: TGCGCCAGCAGCCAAGATGGAGGACTAGCGGACTCCCGACCCTACGAGCAGTACTTC
CDR3aa: CASSQDGGLADSRPYEQYF
abundance: .
j_gene: TRBJ2-7
v_gene: TRBV4-1
d_gene: TRBD2

CDR3nt: TGTGCCAGCAGCCCCCCGCAGGGTATTCCTGACCAGTACTTC
CDR3aa: CASSPPQGIPDQYF
abundance: .
j_gene: TRBJ2-5
v_gene: TRBV7-9
d_gene: .

CDR3nt: TGTGCCAGCAGCATTGGCGGGTGGGGAGAGACCCAGTACTTC
CDR3aa: CASSIGGWGETQYF
abundance: .
j_gene: TRBJ2-5
v_gene: TRBV5-5
d_gene: .

CDR3nt: TGTGCCAGCAGTTTAATGGGGACCGGGGAGCTGTTTTTT
CDR3aa: CASSLMGTGELFF
abundance: once
j_gene: TRBJ2-2
v_gene: TRBV27
d_gene: .

CDR3nt: TGTGCCAGCAGTTTGGGGAGCTACAATGAGCAGTTCTTC
CDR3aa: CASSLGSYNEQFF
abundance: .
j_gene: TRBJ2-1
v_gene: TRBV27
d_gene: .

CDR3nt: TGCGCCAGCCGCCTCCCAGGGGAAAATGAAGCTTTCTTT
CDR3aa: CASRLPGENEAFF
abundance: .
j_gene: TRBJ1-1
v_gene: TRBV4-1
d_gene: .

CDR3nt: TGTGCCAGCAGTGAACAGTCTGGACAAGAGACCCAGTACTTC
CDR3aa: CASSEQSGQETQYF
abundance: .
j_gene: TRBJ2-5
v_gene: TRBV6-1
d_gene: .

CDR3nt: TGCGCCAGCAGCCAAGAAAAGGGGGCGAGGGTCGGCGGCTACACCTTC
CDR3aa: CASSQEKGARVGGYTF
abundance: .
j_gene: TRBJ1-2
v_gene: TRBV4-3
d_gene: TRBD1

CDR3nt: TGTGCCAGTAGTATCTCTGTCAGGCCAAATCAGCCCCAGCATTTT
CDR3aa: CASSISVRPNQPQHF
abundance: .
j_gene: TRBJ1-5
v_gene: TRBV19
d_gene: .

CDR3nt: TGTGCCAGCAGAGACGACAGGGGGCGGTACGAGCAGTACTTC
CDR3aa: CASRDDRGRYEQYF
abundance: .
j_gene: TRBJ2-7
v_gene: TRBV2
d_gene: TRBD1

CDR3nt: TGCAGCGTCGGACACCTTAACTATGGCTACACCTTC
CDR3aa: CSVGHLNYGYTF
abundance: .
j_gene: TRBJ1-2
v_gene: TRBV29-1
d_gene: .

CDR3nt: TGTGCCAGTAGTATGTACGGCACCTACGAGCAGTACTTC
CDR3aa: CASSMYGTYEQYF
abundance: once
j_gene: TRBJ2-7
v_gene: TRBV19
d_gene: .

CDR3nt: TGTGCCAGCAGTGAATACGCAGGGGCTTTTGGCTACACCTTC
CDR3aa: CASSEYAGAFGYTF
abundance: .
j_gene: TRBJ1-2
v_gene: TRBV2
d_gene: .

CDR3nt: TGTGCCAGCAGCGAGGACGGGAGCTCCTACAATGAGCAGTTCTTC
CDR3aa: CASSEDGSSYNEQFF
abundance: .
j_gene: TRBJ2-1
v_gene: TRBV9
d_gene: .

CDR3nt: TGTGCCAGCAGCGTGGGGACAGGGGAAGGATACGAGCAGTACTTC
CDR3aa: CASSVGTGEGYEQYF
abundance: .
j_gene: TRBJ2-7
v_gene: TRBV9
d_gene: TRBD1

CDR3nt: TGTGCCAGCAGCTTAGGGGGGCCGAGCTCCTACGAGCAGTACTTC
CDR3aa: CASSLGGPSSYEQYF
abundance: few
j_gene: TRBJ2-7
v_gene: TRBV7-6
d_gene: .

CDR3nt: TGTGCCAGCAGTTTGGTGGAAAGCACTGAAGCTTTCTTT
CDR3aa: CASSLVESTEAFF
abundance: .
j_gene: TRBJ1-1
v_gene: TRBV27
d_gene: .

CDR3nt: TGTGCCAGCAGTTACTTATCGGGGGGCACTGAAGCTTTCTTT
CDR3aa: CASSYLSGGTEAFF
abundance: .
j_gene: TRBJ1-1
v_gene: TRBV6-5
d_gene: .

CDR3nt: TGCGCCAGCAGCCAAGCGACTAGTAGGTCCTACAATGAGCAGTTCTTC
CDR3aa: CASSQATSRSYNEQFF
abundance: .
j_gene: TRBJ2-1
v_gene: TRBV4-1
d_gene: .

CDR3nt: TGTGCCAGCAGCCTATGGGGGACAGGAGAGCGCTCTGGAAACACCATATATTTT
CDR3aa: CASSLWGTGERSGNTIYF
abundance: .
j_gene: TRBJ1-3
v_gene: TRBV11-2
d_gene: TRBD1

CDR3nt: TGCGCCAGCAGCTTGGAGGGACAGTCTCTTGGAGCTTTCTTT
CDR3aa: CASSLEGQSLGAFF
abundance: .
j_gene: TRBJ1-1
v_gene: TRBV5-1
d_gene: TRBD1

CDR3nt: TGTGCCAGCAGCTTTTTGGCGACAGGGGGCAAATGGGAGCAGTACTTC
CDR3aa: CASSFLATGGKWEQYF
abundance: .
j_gene: TRBJ2-7
v_gene: TRBV13
d_gene: TRBD1

CDR3nt: TGTGCCAGCAGTTTGGACTCACTTTACGAGCAGTACTTC
CDR3aa: CASSLDSLYEQYF
abundance: .
j_gene: TRBJ2-7
v_gene: TRBV28
d_gene: .